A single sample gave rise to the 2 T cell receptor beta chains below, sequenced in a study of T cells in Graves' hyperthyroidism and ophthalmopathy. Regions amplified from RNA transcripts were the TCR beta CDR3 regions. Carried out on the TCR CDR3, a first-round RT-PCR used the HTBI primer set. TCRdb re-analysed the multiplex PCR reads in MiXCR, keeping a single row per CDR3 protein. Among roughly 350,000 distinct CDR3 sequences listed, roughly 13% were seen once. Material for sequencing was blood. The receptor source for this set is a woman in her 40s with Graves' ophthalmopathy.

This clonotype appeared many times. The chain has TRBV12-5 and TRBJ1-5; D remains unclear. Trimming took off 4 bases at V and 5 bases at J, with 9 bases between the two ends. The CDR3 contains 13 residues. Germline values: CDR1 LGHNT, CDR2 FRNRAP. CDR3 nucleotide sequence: TGTGCTAGTGGTTCCGACTTGTATCAGCCCCAGCATTTT. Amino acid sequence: CASGSDLYQPQHF.

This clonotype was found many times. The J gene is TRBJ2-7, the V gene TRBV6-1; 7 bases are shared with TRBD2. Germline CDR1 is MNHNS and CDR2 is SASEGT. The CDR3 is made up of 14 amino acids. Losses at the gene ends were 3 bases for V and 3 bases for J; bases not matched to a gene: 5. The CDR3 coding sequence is TGTGCCAGCAGTGAGGGCGGGGGAGTCTACGAGCAGTACTTC. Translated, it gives CASSEGGGVYEQYF.